This T cell receptor beta chain was sequenced in a study of T cells in Graves' hyperthyroidism and ophthalmopathy. What was amplified from RNA transcripts were TCR beta CDR3 regions. When the TCR CDR3 underwent first-round RT-PCR, the HTBI primer set was used. TCRdb reprocessed the multiplex PCR reads via MiXCR and lists one record per CDR3 protein. The profile shows hundreds of thousands of distinct CDR3 sequences, around 15% of them singletons. This clonotype has ten or more counts. This CDR3 comprises 14 residues. Trimming removed 4 bases from V and 7 bases from J; junction bases left unmatched: 9. The germline gives CDR1 GTSNPN, CDR2 SVGIG (reference sequence). Recently diagnosed hyperthyroidism of less than 2 months' duration affected patients aged 18 to 65.

The sequencing sample was made of blood. This TCR derives from a woman aged 25 to 39 with Graves' hyperthyroidism. The J gene is TRBJ2-3, the V gene TRBV30; 9 bases align to TRBD2. The CDR3 region is CAWKLAGVTNTQYF. The CDR3 region has the DNA TGTGCCTGGAAATTAGCGGGAGTAACTAATACGCAGTATTTT.